This note documents a single TCR beta chain sequence. Trimming removed 3 bases at V and 9 bases at J, with 12 bases between. Germline assignment: CDR1 MNHEY and CDR2 SMNVEV (reference sequence). CDR3 length equals 13 residues. The data were produced by immunoSEQ multiplex PCR, yet TCRdb's version contains in-frame clones alone and is incomplete. The sample lists over 90,000 clones, 88% occurring once. This entry is derived from a study of blood T cell repertoires in COVID-19. This TCR came from a human donor in a cohort sampled during active COVID-19. The chain recombines TRBV27 with TRBJ1-5; D ambiguous. Sequences were obtained from peripheral blood. This CDR3 reads CASSLQNRRPQHF. DNA of the CDR3: TGTGCCAGCAGTTTGCAAAACCGGAGGCCCCAGCATTTT.